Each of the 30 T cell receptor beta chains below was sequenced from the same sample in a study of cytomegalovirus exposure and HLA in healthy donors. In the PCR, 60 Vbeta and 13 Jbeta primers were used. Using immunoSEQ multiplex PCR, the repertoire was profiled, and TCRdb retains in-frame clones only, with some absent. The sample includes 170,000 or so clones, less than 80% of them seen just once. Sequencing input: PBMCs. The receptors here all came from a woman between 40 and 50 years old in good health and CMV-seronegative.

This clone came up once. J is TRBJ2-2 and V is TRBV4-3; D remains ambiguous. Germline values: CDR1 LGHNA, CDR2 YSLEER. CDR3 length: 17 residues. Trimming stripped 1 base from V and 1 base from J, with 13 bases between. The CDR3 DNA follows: TGCGCCAGCAGCCAAGCGGTAAGCACCCGGAACACCGGGGAGCTGTTTTTT. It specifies CASSQAVSTRNTGELFF.

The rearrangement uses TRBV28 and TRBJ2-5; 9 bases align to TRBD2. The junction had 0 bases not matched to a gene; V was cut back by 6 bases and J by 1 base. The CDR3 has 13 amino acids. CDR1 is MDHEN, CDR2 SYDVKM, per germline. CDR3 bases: TGTGCCAGCAGGACTAGCGGCCAAGAGACCCAGTACTTC. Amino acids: CASRTSGQETQYF.

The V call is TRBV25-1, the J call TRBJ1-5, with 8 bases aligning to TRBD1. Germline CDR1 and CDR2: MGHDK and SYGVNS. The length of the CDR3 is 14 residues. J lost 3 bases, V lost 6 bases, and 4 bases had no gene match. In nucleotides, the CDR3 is TGTGCCAGCAGCGGGACAGGACCCAATCAGCCCCAGCATTTT. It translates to CASSGTGPNQPQHF.

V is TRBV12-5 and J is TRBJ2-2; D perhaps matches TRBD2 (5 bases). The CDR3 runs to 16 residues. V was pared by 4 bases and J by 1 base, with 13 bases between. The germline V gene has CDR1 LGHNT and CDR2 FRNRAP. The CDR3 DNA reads TGTGCTAGTGGTTCACTAGTCTCCAAGAACACCGGGGAGCTGTTTTTT. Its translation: CASGSLVSKNTGELFF.

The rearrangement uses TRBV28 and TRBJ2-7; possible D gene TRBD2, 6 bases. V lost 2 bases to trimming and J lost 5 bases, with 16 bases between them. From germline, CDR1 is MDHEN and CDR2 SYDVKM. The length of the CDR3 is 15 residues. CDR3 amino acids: CASSLSLGRRDEQYF. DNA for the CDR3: TGTGCCAGCAGTTTAAGTCTAGGGCGGAGGGACGAGCAGTACTTC.

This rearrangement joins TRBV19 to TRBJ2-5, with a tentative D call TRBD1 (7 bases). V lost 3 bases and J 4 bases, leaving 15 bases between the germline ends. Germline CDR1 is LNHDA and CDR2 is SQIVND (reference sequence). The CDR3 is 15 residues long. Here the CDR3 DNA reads TGTGCCAGTAGTATGGATGGAGGGGGCCTAGAGACCCAGTACTTC. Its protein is CASSMDGGGLETQYF.

CDR3 sequence: CASSQSQGAMNTEAFF. CDR3 nucleotide sequence: TGCGCCAGCAGTCAATCCCAGGGGGCTATGAACACTGAAGCTTTCTTT. V usage is TRBV23-1 and J usage is TRBJ1-1; 8 bases fit TRBD1. TRBV23-1 is classed as an ORF, of uncertain function. The CDR3 has 16 residues. V trimming: 0 bases; J trimming: 0 bases; junction bases outside the gene matches: 3.

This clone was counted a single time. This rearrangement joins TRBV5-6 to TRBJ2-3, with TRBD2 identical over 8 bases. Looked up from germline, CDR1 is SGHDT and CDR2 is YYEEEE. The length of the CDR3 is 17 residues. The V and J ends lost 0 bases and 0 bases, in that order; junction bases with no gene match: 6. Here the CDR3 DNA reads TGTGCCAGCAGCTTGGTAGGTAGCGGGGCTAGCACAGATACGCAGTATTTT. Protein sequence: CASSLVGSGASTDTQYF.

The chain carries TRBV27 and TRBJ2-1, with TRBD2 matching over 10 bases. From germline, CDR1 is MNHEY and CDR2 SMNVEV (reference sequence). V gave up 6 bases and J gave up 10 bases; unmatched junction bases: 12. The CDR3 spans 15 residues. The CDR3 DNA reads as TGTGCCAGCAGACCCCTTTCTAGCGGGAGTCGGGAGCAGTTCTTC. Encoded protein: CASRPLSSGSREQFF.

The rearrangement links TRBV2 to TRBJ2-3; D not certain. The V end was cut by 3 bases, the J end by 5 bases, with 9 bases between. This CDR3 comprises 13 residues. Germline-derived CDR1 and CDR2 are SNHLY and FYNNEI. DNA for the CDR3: TGTGCCAGCAGTGACCCAGGTCGAGATACGCAGTATTTT. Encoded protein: CASSDPGRDTQYF.

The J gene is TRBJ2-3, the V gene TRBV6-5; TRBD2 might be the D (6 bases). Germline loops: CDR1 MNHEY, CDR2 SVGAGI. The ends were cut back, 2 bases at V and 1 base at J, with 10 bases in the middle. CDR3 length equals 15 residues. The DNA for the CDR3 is TGTGCCAGCAGTTACAGACTAGTCGGCACAGATACGCAGTATTTT. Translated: CASSYRLVGTDTQYF.

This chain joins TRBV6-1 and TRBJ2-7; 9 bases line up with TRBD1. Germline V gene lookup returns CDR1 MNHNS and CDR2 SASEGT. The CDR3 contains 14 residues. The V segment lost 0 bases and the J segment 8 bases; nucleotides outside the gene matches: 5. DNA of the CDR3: TGTGCCAGCAGTGAAGCTACGGACAGGGGCCAGCAGTACTTC. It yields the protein CASSEATDRGQQYF.

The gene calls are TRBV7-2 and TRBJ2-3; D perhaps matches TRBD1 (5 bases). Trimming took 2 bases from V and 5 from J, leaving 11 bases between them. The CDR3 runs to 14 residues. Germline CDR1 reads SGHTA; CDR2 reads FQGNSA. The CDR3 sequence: CASSLQGGEDTQYF. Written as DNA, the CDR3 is TGTGCCAGCAGCTTACAGGGTGGTGAAGATACGCAGTATTTT.

CDR3 residues: CASSLVGQSYEQYF. As DNA, the CDR3 is TGTGCCAGCAGCTTAGTCGGACAGTCCTACGAGCAGTACTTC. This chain joins TRBV7-2 and TRBJ2-7; weak D call: TRBD1 (6 bases). The CDR3 runs to 14 residues. V lost 1 base, J lost 1 base, and 8 bases lay in between. Germline loops: CDR1 SGHTA, CDR2 FQGNSA.

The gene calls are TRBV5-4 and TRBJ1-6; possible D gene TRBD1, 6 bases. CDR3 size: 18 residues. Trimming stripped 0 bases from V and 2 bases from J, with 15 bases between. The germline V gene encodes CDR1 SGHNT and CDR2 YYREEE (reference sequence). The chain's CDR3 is CASSLGDPRGPYNSPLHF. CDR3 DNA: TGTGCCAGCAGCTTGGGAGACCCCAGGGGCCCCTATAATTCACCCCTCCACTTT.

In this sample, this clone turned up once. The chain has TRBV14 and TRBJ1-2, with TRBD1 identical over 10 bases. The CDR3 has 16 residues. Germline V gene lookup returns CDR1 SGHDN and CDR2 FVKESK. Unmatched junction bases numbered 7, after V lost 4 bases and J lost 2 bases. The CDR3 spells CASSLGQGTWNYGYTF. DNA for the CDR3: TGTGCCAGCAGCCTGGGACAGGGGACTTGGAACTATGGCTACACCTTC. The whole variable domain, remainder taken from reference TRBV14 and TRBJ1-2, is EAGVTQFPSHSVIEKGQTVTLRCDPISGHDNLYWYRRVMGKEIKFLLHFVKESKQDESGMPNNRFLAERTGGTYSTLKVQPAELEDSGVYFCASSLGQGTWNYGYTFGSGTRLTVV.

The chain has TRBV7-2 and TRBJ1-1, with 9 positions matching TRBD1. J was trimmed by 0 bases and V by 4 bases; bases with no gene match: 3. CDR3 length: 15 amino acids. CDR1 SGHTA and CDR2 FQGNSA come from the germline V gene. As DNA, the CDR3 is TGTGCCAGCAGCTGGACAGGGGCCCTGAACACTGAAGCTTTCTTT. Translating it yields CASSWTGALNTEAFF. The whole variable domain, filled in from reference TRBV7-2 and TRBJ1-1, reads GAGVSQSPSNKVTEKGKDVELRCDPISGHTALYWYRQSLGQGLEFLIYFQGNSAPDKSGLPSDRFSAERTGGSVSTLTIQRTQQEDSAVYLCASSWTGALNTEAFFGQGTRLTVV.

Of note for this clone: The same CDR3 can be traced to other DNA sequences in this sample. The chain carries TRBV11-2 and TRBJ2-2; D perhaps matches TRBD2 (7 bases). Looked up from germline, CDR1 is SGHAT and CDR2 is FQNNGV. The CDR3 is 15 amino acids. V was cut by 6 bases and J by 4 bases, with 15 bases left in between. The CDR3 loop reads CASSWGGGGTGELFF. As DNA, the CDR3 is TGTGCCAGCAGTTGGGGAGGGGGGGGCACCGGGGAGCTGTTTTTT.

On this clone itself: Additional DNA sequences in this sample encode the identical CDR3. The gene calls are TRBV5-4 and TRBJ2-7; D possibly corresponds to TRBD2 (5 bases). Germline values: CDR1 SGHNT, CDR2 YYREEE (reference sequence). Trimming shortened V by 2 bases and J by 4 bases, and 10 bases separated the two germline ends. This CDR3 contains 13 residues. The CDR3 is CASSFRGSYEQYF. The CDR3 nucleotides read TGTGCCAGCAGCTTTCGGGGATCATACGAGCAGTACTTC.

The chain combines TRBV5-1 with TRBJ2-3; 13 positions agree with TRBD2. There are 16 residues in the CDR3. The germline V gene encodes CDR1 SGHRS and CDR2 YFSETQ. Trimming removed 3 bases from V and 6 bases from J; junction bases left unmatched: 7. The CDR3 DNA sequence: TGCGCCAGCAGCTCGGGACTAGCGGGATCCGTTGATACGCAGTATTTT. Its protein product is CASSSGLAGSVDTQYF.

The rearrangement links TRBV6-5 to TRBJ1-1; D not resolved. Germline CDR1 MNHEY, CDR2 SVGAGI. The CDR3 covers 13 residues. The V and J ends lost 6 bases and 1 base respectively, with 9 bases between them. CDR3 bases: TGTGCCAGCAGGAGAGGGAGGAACACTGAAGCTTTCTTT. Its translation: CASRRGRNTEAFF.

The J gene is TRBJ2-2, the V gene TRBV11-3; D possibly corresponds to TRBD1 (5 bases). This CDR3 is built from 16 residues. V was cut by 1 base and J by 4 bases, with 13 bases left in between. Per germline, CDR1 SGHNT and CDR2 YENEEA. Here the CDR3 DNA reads TGTGCCAGCAGCTTAGCGGGCAGGGCTCCCACCGGGGAGCTGTTTTTT. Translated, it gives CASSLAGRAPTGELFF.

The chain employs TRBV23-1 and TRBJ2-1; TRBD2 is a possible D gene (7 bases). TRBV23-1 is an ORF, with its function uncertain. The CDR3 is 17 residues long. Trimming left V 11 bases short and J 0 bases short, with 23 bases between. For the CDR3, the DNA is TGCGCCTGGGGGGGCCGACCGGACAGCTACTCCTACAATGAGCAGTTCTTC. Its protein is CAWGGRPDSYSYNEQFF.

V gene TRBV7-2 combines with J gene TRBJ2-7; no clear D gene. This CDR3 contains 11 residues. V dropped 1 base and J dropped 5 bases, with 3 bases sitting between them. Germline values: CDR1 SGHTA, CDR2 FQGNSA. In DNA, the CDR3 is TGTGCCAGCAGCTTAGACAACGAGCAGTACTTC. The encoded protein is CASSLDNEQYF.

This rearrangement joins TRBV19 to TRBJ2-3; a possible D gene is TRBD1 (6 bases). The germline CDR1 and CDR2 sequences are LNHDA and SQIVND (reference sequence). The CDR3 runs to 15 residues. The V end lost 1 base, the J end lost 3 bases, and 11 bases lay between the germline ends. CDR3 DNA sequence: TGTGCCAGTAGTATAGGCTTACAGGGAACAGATACGCAGTATTTT. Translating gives CASSIGLQGTDTQYF.

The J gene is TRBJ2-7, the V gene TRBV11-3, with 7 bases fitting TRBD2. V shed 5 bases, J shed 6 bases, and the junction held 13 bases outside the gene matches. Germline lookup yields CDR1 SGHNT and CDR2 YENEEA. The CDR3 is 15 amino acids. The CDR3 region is CASSVTTGLPGEQYF. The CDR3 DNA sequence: TGTGCCAGCAGCGTAACGACGGGACTACCCGGCGAGCAGTACTTC.

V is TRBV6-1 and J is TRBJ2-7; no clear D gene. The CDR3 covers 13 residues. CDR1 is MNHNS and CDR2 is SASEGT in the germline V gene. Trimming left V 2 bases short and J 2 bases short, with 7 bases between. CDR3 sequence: CASSESVAYEQYF. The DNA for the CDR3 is TGTGCCAGCAGTGAATCAGTGGCCTACGAGCAGTACTTC.

The CDR3 DNA sequence: TGTGCCAGCAGCCAACAGGGGAACGGGGAGCTGTTTTTT. The encoded protein is CASSQQGNGELFF. This sequence joins TRBV6-4 and TRBJ2-2; 7 positions agree with TRBD1. This CDR3 has 13 amino acids. Losses at the gene ends were 6 bases for V and 7 bases for J; bases not matched to a gene: 5. Germline lookup yields CDR1 MRHNA and CDR2 SNTAGT.

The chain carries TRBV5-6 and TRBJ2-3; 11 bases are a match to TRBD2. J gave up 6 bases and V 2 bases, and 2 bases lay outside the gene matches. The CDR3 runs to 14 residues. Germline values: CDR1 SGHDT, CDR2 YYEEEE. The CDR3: CASSFSGGVDTQYF. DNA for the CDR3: TGTGCCAGCAGCTTTAGCGGGGGGGTTGATACGCAGTATTTT.

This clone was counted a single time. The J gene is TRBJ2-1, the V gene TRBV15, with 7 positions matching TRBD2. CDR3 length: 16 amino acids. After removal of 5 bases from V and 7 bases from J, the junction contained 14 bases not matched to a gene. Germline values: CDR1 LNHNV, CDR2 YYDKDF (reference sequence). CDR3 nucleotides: TGTGCCACCAGCCCGGCCTGGGTAGCGGGCCGAAATGAGCAGTTCTTC. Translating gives CATSPAWVAGRNEQFF. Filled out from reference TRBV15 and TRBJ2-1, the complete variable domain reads DAMVIQNPRYQVTQFGKPVTLSCSQTLNHNVMYWYQQKSSQAPKLLFHYYDKDFNNEADTPDNFQSRRPNTSFCFLDIRSPGLGDTAMYLCATSPAWVAGRNEQFFGPGTRLTVL.